A single sample gave rise to the 31 T cell receptor beta chains below, sequenced in a study of beta chain features in type 1 diabetes. cDNA synthesis used the whole RNA isolate, giving expressed TCRB sequences. Clones were read by immunoSEQ multiplex PCR, and TCRdb kept only the in-frame ones, dropping some. The table shows a few hundred thousand clones, with around 15% occurring only once. Sequences were obtained from naive CD4+ T cells from blood. The receptors originated from a woman aged 18-30 years in good health.

The rearrangement uses TRBV11-2 and TRBJ2-7, with TRBD1 as a possible D gene (6 bases). Trimming took off 5 bases at V and 7 bases at J, with 12 bases between the two ends. The V gene's germline CDR1 is SGHAT and CDR2 FQNNGV. This CDR3 is built from 12 residues. The CDR3 here is CASSTQGLEQYF. The CDR3 nucleotides are TGTGCCAGCAGCACCCAGGGGCTGGAGCAGTACTTC.

The sample holds a few counts of this clone. Other DNA sequences in the same sample also yield this CDR3. In DNA form, the CDR3 reads TGTGCCAGCTCACCTGGACTAGCGGGAGAGACCCAGTACTTC. Translation gives CASSPGLAGETQYF. The chain uses TRBV18 and TRBJ2-5; 11 nucleotides align to TRBD2. Germline CDR1 KGHSH, CDR2 LQKENI. The junction had 1 base not matched to a gene; V was cut back by 3 bases and J by 4 bases. The CDR3 runs to 14 residues.

The chain links TRBV2 to TRBJ2-5; D not resolved. The germline gives CDR1 SNHLY, CDR2 FYNNEI. The CDR3 totals 14 residues. Trimming took 2 bases from V and 4 from J, leaving 11 bases between them. In DNA form, the CDR3 reads TGTGCCAGCAGTGAACTCCAGTCGCTAGAGACCCAGTACTTC. The encoded protein is CASSELQSLETQYF.

This clone was recorded a few times. This chain links TRBV28 with TRBJ2-5, with 9 bases that match TRBD2. Germline CDR1 reads MDHEN; CDR2 reads SYDVKM. The J segment lost 7 bases and the V segment lost 2 bases, leaving 14 bases of the junction unmatched. The CDR3 is made up of 17 amino acids. The CDR3 region is CASSLAHSGRPSGTQYF. The CDR3 region has the DNA TGTGCCAGCAGTTTAGCCCACAGCGGGAGGCCGTCGGGGACCCAGTACTTC. Full variable domain (remainder filled in from reference TRBV28 and TRBJ2-5): DVKVTQSSRYLVKRTGEKVFLECVQDMDHENMFWYRQDPGLGLRLIYFSYDVKMKEKGDIPEGYSVSREKKERFSLILESASTNQTSMYLCASSLAHSGRPSGTQYFGPGTRLLVL.

The chain has TRBV15 and TRBJ2-7, with D possibly being TRBD2 (6 bases). Trimming stripped 0 bases from V and 7 bases from J, with 16 bases between. Germline assignment: CDR1 LNHNV and CDR2 YYDKDF (reference sequence). This CDR3 contains 15 residues. The CDR3 is CATSREGTPLGEQYF. Written as DNA, the CDR3 is TGTGCCACCAGCAGAGAAGGGACTCCCTTGGGGGAGCAGTACTTC. Full variable domain (rest looked up from reference TRBV15 and TRBJ2-7): DAMVIQNPRYQVTQFGKPVTLSCSQTLNHNVMYWYQQKSSQAPKLLFHYYDKDFNNEADTPDNFQSRRPNTSFCFLDIRSPGLGDTAMYLCATSREGTPLGEQYFGPGTRLTVT.

This chain uses TRBV15 with TRBJ2-7, with D hard to call. V was shortened by 4 bases and J by 3 bases, with 10 bases between the two germline ends. Germline CDR1 LNHNV, CDR2 YYDKDF (reference sequence). The CDR3 is 13 residues long. CDR3 nucleotides: TGTGCCACCAGCATTACAATACGCTACGAGCAGTACTTC. Translation: CATSITIRYEQYF. Full variable domain (outside the CDR3, taken from reference TRBV15 and TRBJ2-7): DAMVIQNPRYQVTQFGKPVTLSCSQTLNHNVMYWYQQKSSQAPKLLFHYYDKDFNNEADTPDNFQSRRPNTSFCFLDIRSPGLGDTAMYLCATSITIRYEQYFGPGTRLTVT.

This chain links TRBV30 with TRBJ2-3; D possibly corresponds to TRBD1 (6 bases). The CDR3 extends over 16 amino acids. From germline, CDR1 is GTSNPN and CDR2 SVGIG (reference sequence). Trimming stripped 0 bases from V and 3 bases from J, with 16 bases between. The CDR3 DNA is TGTGCCTGGAGTGTAGGGCAGGGGATTGTAACAGATACGCAGTATTTT. Its translation: CAWSVGQGIVTDTQYF.

This chain links TRBV5-6 with TRBJ2-2, with D possibly TRBD2 on 5 matching bases. The V end was cut by 7 bases, the J end by 2 bases, with 15 bases between. The CDR3 runs to 15 residues. CDR1 SGHDT and CDR2 YYEEEE come from the germline V gene. CDR3 in amino acids: CASRLRTGNTGELFF. CDR3 bases: TGTGCCAGCCGACTGAGGACGGGAAACACCGGGGAGCTGTTTTTT.

This clone came up a few times. The chain uses TRBV30 and TRBJ2-3; TRBD2 matches 9 bases. With V trimmed by 0 bases and J by 3 bases, 7 bases remained unmatched. Germline assignment: CDR1 GTSNPN and CDR2 SVGIG (reference sequence). The CDR3 consists of 16 residues. This CDR3 reads CAWSVLPSGATDTQYF. The CDR3, as DNA: TGTGCCTGGAGTGTACTACCTAGCGGGGCTACAGATACGCAGTATTTT.

This chain links TRBV6-5 with TRBJ2-7, with 9 nucleotides matching TRBD1. The CDR3 contains 15 residues. Trimming took 6 bases from V and 3 from J; bases not matched to a gene: 9. CDR1 is MNHEY, CDR2 SVGAGI, per germline. CDR3 bases: TGTGCCAGCAGACTTAGGGACAGGGTACTCTACGAGCAGTACTTC. Its protein product is CASRLRDRVLYEQYF.

The chain carries TRBV29-1 and TRBJ2-7, with 8 bases lining up with TRBD1. J lost 3 bases, V lost 2 bases, and 6 bases had no gene match. Germline V gene lookup returns CDR1 SQVTM and CDR2 ANQGSEA. The CDR3 spans 14 residues. DNA for the CDR3: TGCAGCGTTGAATCCGCAGGGGGCTTCTACGAGCAGTACTTC. This encodes CSVESAGGFYEQYF.

The CDR3 loop is CASSPGDRASYEQYF. For the CDR3, the DNA is TGTGCCAGCAGCCCAGGAGACAGGGCTTCCTACGAGCAGTACTTC. This chain joins TRBV7-9 and TRBJ2-7; 7 nucleotides match TRBD1. In germline, CDR1 is SEHNR, CDR2 FQNEAQ (reference sequence). The junction had 8 bases not matched to a gene; V was cut back by 5 bases and J by 1 base. This CDR3 region has 15 residues.

The rearrangement joins TRBV5-1 to TRBJ2-1, with 8 positions matching TRBD1. The germline CDR1 and CDR2 sequences are SGHRS and YFSETQ. CDR3 length: 13 amino acids. V gave up 4 bases and J gave up 8 bases; unmatched junction bases: 5. The CDR3 nucleotides are TGCGCCAGCAGCGTGGACAGGGAGTATGAGCAGTTCTTC. Translating it yields CASSVDREYEQFF.

This clone was observed a few times. The rearrangement joins TRBV5-1 to TRBJ1-4; TRBD1 is a possible D gene (5 bases). CDR3 length: 15 amino acids. Germline V gene lookup returns CDR1 SGHRS and CDR2 YFSETQ. V was shortened by 7 bases and J by 5 bases, with 18 bases between the two germline ends. The CDR3: CASLENPGMNEKLFF. The CDR3 coding sequence is TGCGCCAGCCTCGAGAACCCAGGGATGAATGAAAAACTGTTTTTT.

The chain employs TRBV15 and TRBJ2-5; 8 bases line up with TRBD2. The germline CDR1 and CDR2 sequences are LNHNV and YYDKDF (reference sequence). V was pared by 3 bases and J by 2 bases, with 8 bases of the junction left unmatched. The CDR3 is 16 amino acids. The CDR3 DNA is TGTGCCACCAGCAGGGGCCTAGCGGGCGTTCAAGAGACCCAGTACTTC. It specifies CATSRGLAGVQETQYF.

The chain links TRBV2 to TRBJ2-7; 9 nucleotides line up with TRBD1. The V segment lost 6 bases and the J segment 0 bases; nucleotides outside the gene matches: 0. The CDR3 extends over 13 amino acids. Germline V CDR1 and CDR2: SNHLY, FYNNEI. Here the CDR3 DNA reads TGTGCCAGCAGGGACAGGGGCTCCTACGAGCAGTACTTC. Translated: CASRDRGSYEQYF.

This clone was counted between two and nine times. This chain links TRBV21-1 with TRBJ2-7; the table calls TRBD1, which could not be checked here. TRBV21-1 is an annotated pseudogene. CDR3 size: 13 residues. CDR3 in amino acids: CASSKVGTYEQYF. In nucleotides, the CDR3 is TGTGCCAGCAGCAAAGTCGGGACATACGAGCAGTACTTC.

This chain uses TRBV7-9 with TRBJ1-2; D is undetermined. Germline V gene sequence: CDR1 SEHNR, CDR2 FQNEAQ (reference sequence). Deletions cut 2 bases from V and 5 bases from J, with 12 bases between. The length of the CDR3 is 14 residues. The CDR3 is CASSLYQRGYGYTF. In DNA, the CDR3 is TGTGCCAGCAGCTTATATCAGAGAGGGTATGGCTACACCTTC. The full variable domain, in which reference TRBV7-9 and TRBJ1-2 provide the parts outside the CDR3, is DTGVSQNPRHKITKRGQNVTFRCDPISEHNRLYWYRQTLGQGPEFLTYFQNEAQLEKSRLLSDRFSAERPKGSFSTLEIQRTEQGDSAMYLCASSLYQRGYGYTFGSGTRLTVV.

The rearrangement joins TRBV7-9 to TRBJ2-5, with 11 positions matching TRBD2. V lost 1 base and J lost 4; bases outside the gene matches: 2. This CDR3 has 15 amino acids. Germline V gives CDR1 SEHNR, CDR2 FQNEAQ (reference sequence). CDR3 residues: CASSLDLAGGETQYF. The CDR3, as DNA: TGTGCCAGCAGCTTAGACCTAGCGGGGGGAGAGACCCAGTACTTC.

DNA for the CDR3: TGTGCCAGCAGTGAACCCCGGACAGGGGACAATGAGCAGTTCTTC. It translates to CASSEPRTGDNEQFF. This chain joins TRBV25-1 and TRBJ2-1; 9 bases agree with TRBD1. Germline V CDR1 and CDR2: MGHDK, SYGVNS. Trimming removed 2 bases from V and 5 bases from J; junction bases left unmatched: 4. The CDR3 has 15 residues.

The chain is built from TRBV28 and TRBJ2-3; tentatively, D is TRBD1 (6 bases). The germline V and J ends were trimmed by 7 bases and 6 bases, with 11 bases remaining between them. Germline assignment: CDR1 MDHEN and CDR2 SYDVKM. This CDR3 has 12 amino acids. The chain's CDR3 is CASTQTGDTQYF. CDR3 bases: TGTGCCAGCACCCAAACAGGGGATACGCAGTATTTT.

This clone was found a few times. The V gene is TRBV25-1, the J gene TRBJ2-1, with 10 bases matching TRBD2. This CDR3 contains 15 residues. Trimming cost V 4 bases and J 6 bases; bases outside gene matches: 6. From germline, CDR1 is MGHDK and CDR2 SYGVNS. DNA of the CDR3: TGTGCCAGCAGTGTCCTAGCGGGAGTCCCCAATGAGCAGTTCTTC. Translation gives CASSVLAGVPNEQFF.

This clone came up a few times. The chain recombines TRBV7-9 with TRBJ2-7, with 10 bases matching TRBD2. The CDR3 length is 13 residues. V dropped 7 bases and J dropped 4; count of bases not matched to a gene: 4. Germline CDR1 is SEHNR and CDR2 is FQNEAQ (reference sequence). CDR3: CASTSGRMYEQYF. The CDR3 coding sequence is TGTGCCAGCACTAGCGGGAGAATGTACGAGCAGTACTTC.

This clone has only a few counts. The V gene is TRBV28, the J gene TRBJ2-1; 7 bases align to TRBD2. This CDR3 comprises 14 residues. Germline lookup yields CDR1 MDHEN and CDR2 SYDVKM. V lost 3 bases and J lost 3; bases outside the gene matches: 2. CDR3 DNA sequence: TGTGCCAGCAGTTTCCTAGCGGACTACAATGAGCAGTTCTTC. The encoded protein is CASSFLADYNEQFF. Full variable domain (outside the CDR3, taken from reference TRBV28 and TRBJ2-1): DVKVTQSSRYLVKRTGEKVFLECVQDMDHENMFWYRQDPGLGLRLIYFSYDVKMKEKGDIPEGYSVSREKKERFSLILESASTNQTSMYLCASSFLADYNEQFFGPGTRLTVL.

This clone was seen a few times. This chain's CDR3 is CASSPRSSGNTIYF. The CDR3 DNA is TGTGCCAGCAGTCCGCGTTCCTCTGGAAACACCATATATTTT. V is TRBV6-5 and J is TRBJ1-3, with unresolved D. V was cut by 5 bases and J by 0 bases, with 8 bases left in between. CDR3 size: 14 residues. The germline V gene has CDR1 MNHEY and CDR2 SVGAGI.

The CDR3: CASKRLTFNQPQHF. The CDR3 coding sequence is TGTGCCAGCAAACGCTTGACATTTAATCAGCCCCAGCATTTT. The chain has TRBV2 and TRBJ1-5; no reliable D call. Trimming pared 7 bases from V and 4 bases from J, leaving 14 bases between. This CDR3 comprises 14 residues. From germline, CDR1 is SNHLY and CDR2 FYNNEI.

This clone was seen a handful of times. The rearrangement joins TRBV14 to TRBJ1-1; D unclear. The germline V and J ends were trimmed by 0 bases and 5 bases, with 7 bases remaining between them. Germline CDR1 SGHDN, CDR2 FVKESK. The CDR3 totals 13 residues. CDR3 sequence (DNA): TGTGCCAGCAGCCAAGATACGGTGACTGAAGCTTTCTTT. Protein sequence: CASSQDTVTEAFF. The complete variable domain, with remaining parts taken from reference TRBV14 and TRBJ1-1, reads EAGVTQFPSHSVIEKGQTVTLRCDPISGHDNLYWYRRVMGKEIKFLLHFVKESKQDESGMPNNRFLAERTGGTYSTLKVQPAELEDSGVYFCASSQDTVTEAFFGQGTRLTVV.

There are a few counts of this clone. This chain joins TRBV30 and TRBJ1-5; 11 bases match TRBD1. J gave up 7 bases and V 3 bases, and 8 bases lay outside the gene matches. The CDR3 consists of 15 residues. CDR1 is GTSNPN and CDR2 is SVGIG in the germline V gene (reference sequence). The CDR3 DNA reads as TGTGCCTGGAGCGGGACAGGGGGATTTGGACAGCCCCAGCATTTT. Translation gives CAWSGTGGFGQPQHF.

The sample holds a few counts of this clone. The chain carries TRBV19 and TRBJ1-2; 10 nucleotides match TRBD1. The CDR3 length is 13 residues. Germline V gene lookup returns CDR1 LNHDA and CDR2 SQIVND (reference sequence). Trimming at V came to 3 bases and at J to 6 bases, leaving 1 base not matched to a gene. The CDR3 loop is CASSIGTGDGYTF. DNA of the CDR3: TGTGCCAGTAGTATCGGGACAGGGGATGGCTACACCTTC.

The chain carries TRBV5-1 and TRBJ2-3; D is possibly TRBD2 (6 bases). V lost 0 bases and J lost 5, with 10 bases in between. Germline CDR1 and CDR2: SGHRS and YFSETQ. The CDR3 covers 14 residues. DNA of the CDR3: TGCGCCAGCAGCTTGGCAACGGGAGAAGATACGCAGTATTTT. Translated: CASSLATGEDTQYF.

This clone has only a few counts. The chain joins TRBV18 to TRBJ2-5; D gene ambiguous. V lost 3 bases to trimming and J lost 4 bases, with 12 bases between them. Germline V gene sequence: CDR1 KGHSH, CDR2 LQKENI. This CDR3 region has 14 residues. The CDR3, as DNA: TGTGCCAGCTCACCGACTGGCCCGTTAGAGACCCAGTACTTC. Its protein is CASSPTGPLETQYF.